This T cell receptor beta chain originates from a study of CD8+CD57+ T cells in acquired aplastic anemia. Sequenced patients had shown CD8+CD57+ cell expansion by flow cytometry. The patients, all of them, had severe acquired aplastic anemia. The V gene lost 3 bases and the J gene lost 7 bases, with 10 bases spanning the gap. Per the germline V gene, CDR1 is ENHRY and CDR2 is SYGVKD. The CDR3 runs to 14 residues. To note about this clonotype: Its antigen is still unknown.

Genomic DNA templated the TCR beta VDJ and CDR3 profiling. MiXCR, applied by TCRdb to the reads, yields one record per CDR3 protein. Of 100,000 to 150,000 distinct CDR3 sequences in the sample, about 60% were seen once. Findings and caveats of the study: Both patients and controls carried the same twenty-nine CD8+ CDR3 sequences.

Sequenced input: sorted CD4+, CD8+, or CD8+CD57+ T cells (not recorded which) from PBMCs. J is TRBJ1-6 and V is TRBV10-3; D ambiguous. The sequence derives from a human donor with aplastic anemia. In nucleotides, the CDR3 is TGTGCCATCAGTGATCTTTCGGAGAATTCACCCCTCCACTTT. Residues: CAISDLSENSPLHF.